This note documents a single T cell receptor beta chain sequence. The germline V gene encodes CDR1 SGHRS and CDR2 YFSETQ. V was pared by 5 bases and J by 4 bases, with 10 bases between. This CDR3 spans 13 amino acids. Generated by immunoSEQ multiplex PCR, the TCRdb table keeps only in-frame clones and is missing some. The data contain fewer than 150,000 clones, about nine tenths of them seen just once; the ten biggest clones take up approximately 1.1%. The record originates from a study of T cell responses to AZD1222 COVID-19 vaccine. This TCR derives from an adult in good health. Sample: peripheral blood, taken on day 0 of AZD1222 vaccination. The chain combines TRBV5-1 with TRBJ2-1, with D perhaps matching TRBD1 (6 bases). CDR3 region: CASRIGQYNEQFF. The CDR3 DNA follows: TGCGCCAGCAGGATAGGACAGTACAATGAGCAGTTCTTC.